This TCR beta chain was retrieved from a study of human T cells and chemical hapten exposure. Study information: Scalp application of diphenylcyclopropenone was performed weekly in patients across the entire approximately 23-week study. Variability of per-sample TCR yields stemmed mainly from small differences in pooled library volume. Study conclusions and caveats: Positive correlation was observed between PT1 expanded TCR counts and patch test score. There was no change with DPC sensitization in TCRs above 1 in 1000 frequency.

CDR1 is MNHEY, CDR2 SMNVEV, per germline (reference sequence). The CDR3 has 16 amino acids. V trimming: 6 bases; J trimming: 3 bases; junction bases outside the gene matches: 12. The time point denotes: patch test 3, about 24 weeks after DPC sensitization. The treatment is: therapeutic diphenylcyclopropenone sensitization with weekly scalp DPC. TCRdb independently ran MiXCR on the RACE reads; one entry per CDR3 protein. The sample shows roughly 200,000 distinct CDR3 sequences, around 23% of them seen only once. This clonotype was seen only a few times. Its antigen remains unidentified. This specimen was whole blood, taken in connection with sensitization to the hapten diphenylcyclopropenone (DPC). The chain joins TRBV27 to TRBJ2-7; 9 positions match TRBD2. The clonotype comes from a woman aged 40-49 years with alopecia areata. Some clones in this sample may be carry-over from other donors' samples. CDR3 DNA: TGTGCCAGCAGCCCACTAGGGACTAGCTTTCACTACGAGCAGTACTTC. Translated: CASSPLGTSFHYEQYF.